These 14 T cell receptor beta chains originate from one sample sequenced in a study of T cell repertoires in cytomegalovirus infection. TCRdb passed the reads through MiXCR, listing each CDR3 protein once. The sample has 200,000 to 300,000 distinct CDR3 sequences; roughly 15% are singletons. The sequenced sample was PBMCs. The receptors were gathered from a human donor in good health (CMV status not recorded). Some clones in this sample may be carry-over from other donors' samples.

In its sample, this clonotype was seen many times. The gene calls are TRBV7-6 and TRBJ1-5, with TRBD1 as a possible D gene (5 bases). Trimming removed 0 bases from V and 7 bases from J, with 13 bases in between. The germline gives CDR1 SGHVS, CDR2 FNYEAQ. The CDR3 is made up of 15 amino acids. CDR3 region: CASSLADGGRQPQHF. The CDR3 bases are TGTGCCAGCAGCTTAGCGGATGGGGGACGCCAGCCCCAGCATTTT.

In its sample, this clonotype was seen many times. The chain recombines TRBV2 with TRBJ1-1, with D perhaps TRBD1 (5 bases). Germline lookup yields CDR1 SNHLY and CDR2 FYNNEI. There are 13 residues in the CDR3. The V gene lost 6 bases and the J gene lost 5 bases, with 13 bases spanning the gap. The CDR3 loop reads CASSRDQETEAFF. The CDR3 DNA reads as TGTGCCAGCAGCAGGGACCAGGAGACTGAAGCTTTCTTT.

This clonotype was seen more than once but under ten times. The genes are TRBV6-6 and TRBJ2-1, with TRBD2 matching 13 bases. V trimming: 2 bases; J trimming: 8 bases; junction bases outside the gene matches: 6. CDR3 length: 16 residues. Germline loops: CDR1 MNHNY, CDR2 SVGAGI (reference sequence). DNA of the CDR3: TGTGCCAGCAGTTACGGGACTAGCGGGGCTCGCGATGAGCAGTTCTTC. This sequence encodes CASSYGTSGARDEQFF.

This clonotype appeared many times. This sequence joins TRBV28 and TRBJ2-7, with D possibly called TRBD1 or TRBD2 (5 bases each). Germline-derived CDR1 and CDR2 are MDHEN and SYDVKM. This CDR3 region has 15 residues. Trimming stripped 6 bases from V and 1 base from J, with 16 bases between. The DNA for the CDR3 is TGTGCCAGCAGGGATTACGGAGAGGGGTCCTACGAGCAGTACTTC. Translation: CASRDYGEGSYEQYF. The full variable domain, completed using reference TRBV28 and TRBJ2-7, is DVKVTQSSRYLVKRTGEKVFLECVQDMDHENMFWYRQDPGLGLRLIYFSYDVKMKEKGDIPEGYSVSREKKERFSLILESASTNQTSMYLCASRDYGEGSYEQYFGPGTRLTVT.

This clonotype was counted at least ten times. The chain combines TRBV7-2 with TRBJ2-7; D call uncertain. The germline V and J ends were trimmed by 3 bases and 4 bases, with 10 bases remaining between them. CDR1 is SGHTA and CDR2 is FQGNSA in the germline V gene. The CDR3 is made up of 13 amino acids. CDR3 residues: CASSFRPTYEQYF. In DNA form, the CDR3 reads TGTGCCAGCAGCTTCCGGCCGACTTACGAGCAGTACTTC.

This clonotype was detected many times. The chain links TRBV6-2 or TRBV6-3 to TRBJ1-2; 7 bases agree with TRBD1. The CDR3 consists of 16 residues. V shed 6 bases and J 4 bases; nucleotides not matched to a gene: 14. Germline CDR1 and CDR2: MNHEY and SVGEGT. The CDR3 DNA reads TGTGCCAGCAGGAATGCCGGGACAGCTTATCTCTATGGCTACACCTTC. Translated: CASRNAGTAYLYGYTF.

This chain links TRBV4-2 with TRBJ2-3, with 8 bases lining up with TRBD1. The germline V gene encodes CDR1 LGHNA and CDR2 YNFKEQ. This CDR3 has 16 amino acids. V was clipped by 1 base and J by 3 bases; unmatched bases: 6. The DNA for the CDR3 is TGTGCCAGCAGCCAAGTCCCGGGACAGGCTACAGATACGCAGTATTTT. Residues: CASSQVPGQATDTQYF.

This clonotype was seen many times. This sequence joins TRBV28 and TRBJ1-6; D not resolved. Trimming stripped 6 bases from V and 0 bases from J, with 9 bases between. CDR1 MDHEN and CDR2 SYDVKM come from the germline V gene. The CDR3 is made up of 15 amino acids. CDR3 in DNA: TGTGCCAGCAGCTCGGGGAGCTCCTATAATTCACCCCTCCACTTT. Amino acid sequence: CASSSGSSYNSPLHF.

There are many counts of this clonotype. J is TRBJ1-5 and V is TRBV5-1; 8 positions match TRBD1. With 4 bases clipped from V and 4 bases from J, the junction kept 10 bases outside the gene matches. Germline-derived CDR1 and CDR2 are SGHRS and YFSETQ. There are 16 residues in the CDR3. The CDR3 reads CASSPGGSGANQPQHF. The CDR3 DNA is TGCGCCAGCAGCCCAGGGGGCTCAGGAGCAAATCAGCCCCAGCATTTT.

This rearrangement joins TRBV20-1 to TRBJ2-3, with TRBD2 identical over 9 bases. Trimming removed 6 bases from V and 2 bases from J; junction bases left unmatched: 6. CDR1 is DFQATT and CDR2 is SNEGSKA in the germline V gene (reference sequence). The CDR3 has 14 residues. The CDR3 DNA sequence: TGCAGTGCGAGAAGCGGGGGGAACACAGATACGCAGTATTTT. This sequence encodes CSARSGGNTDTQYF.

The chain couples TRBV29-1 to TRBJ1-2, with D uncertain. V was trimmed by 2 bases and J by 8 bases, leaving 9 bases between them. This CDR3 is built from 11 residues. Germline values: CDR1 SQVTM, CDR2 ANQGSEA. The CDR3 bases are TGCAGCGTTGAACGGGATCAGGGCTACACCTTC. The encoded protein is CSVERDQGYTF.

The chain has TRBV20-1 and TRBJ1-3; D call uncertain. This CDR3 comprises 11 residues. Trimming left V 5 bases short and J 0 bases short, with 2 bases between. Germline-derived CDR1 and CDR2 are DFQATT and SNEGSKA (reference sequence). CDR3 residues: CSAPSGNTIYF. As DNA, the CDR3 is TGCAGTGCTCCCTCTGGAAACACCATATATTTT.

This clonotype was seen repeatedly, ten times or more. The V call is TRBV7-2, the J call TRBJ1-2, with D unresolved. The CDR3 consists of 13 residues. The germline CDR1 and CDR2 sequences are SGHTA and FQGNSA. V lost 3 bases to trimming and J lost 4 bases, with 9 bases between them. CDR3 DNA sequence: TGTGCCAGCAGCTTTCAAGGGCTCTATGGCTACACCTTC. This translates into CASSFQGLYGYTF.

This clonotype was counted many times. The chain links TRBV7-2 to TRBJ2-5; D gene uncertain. Trimming took 2 bases from V and 2 from J, leaving 9 bases between them. The CDR3 extends over 14 amino acids. The germline V gene has CDR1 SGHTA and CDR2 FQGNSA. CDR3 region: CASSLSYGQETQYF. DNA for the CDR3: TGTGCCAGCAGCTTATCCTACGGGCAAGAGACCCAGTACTTC.